The rows below give T cell receptor beta chains drawn from one sample of a study of cytomegalovirus exposure and HLA in healthy donors. TCRdb's table, derived via immunoSEQ multiplex PCR, lists solely in-frame clones and lacks some. The sample records 150,000 or so clones, around 75% being singletons. The sample taken for sequencing was PBMCs. These receptors all come from a man aged 30 to 39 in good health and CMV-seronegative. Each CDR3 is given with its conserved first and last residue. A D gene is named only where the DNA matches it firmly. Expanded clones get a size class; other rows say once, few or many, or leave the size out.

j_gene,abundance,v_gene,d_gene,CDR3nt,CDR3aa
TRBJ2-7,.,TRBV7-6,.,TGTGCCAGCAGCTTAGCACCAGGGGTGTACGAGCAGTACTTC,CASSLAPGVYEQYF
TRBJ2-3,.,TRBV6-5,.,TGTGCCAGCAGTTACAGTAGGGAGGATACGCAGTATTTT,CASSYSREDTQYF
TRBJ2-7,.,TRBV6-5,.,TGTGCCAGCACCCCGGACTCCGCCTCCTACGAGCAGTACTTC,CASTPDSASYEQYF
TRBJ2-5,.,TRBV27,TRBD1,TGTGCCAGCCGGGACAGGGAGACCGAGACCCAGTACTTC,CASRDRETETQYF
TRBJ2-2,.,TRBV11-3,.,TGTGCCAGCAGCTTGTTCAGCACCGGGGAGCTGTTTTTT,CASSLFSTGELFF
TRBJ2-7,once,TRBV5-1,.,TGCGCCAGCAGTTCTCCCGGGAAGGAAATCTACGAGCAGTACTTC,CASSSPGKEIYEQYF
TRBJ1-2,few,TRBV11-2,.,TGTGCCAGCAGCCCCACCTCGCGGCAGACCTATGGCTACACCTTC,CASSPTSRQTYGYTF
TRBJ1-2,.,TRBV19,.,TGTGCCAGTAGTTCAACAGGACAGTCCGCTAACTATGGCTACACCTTC,CASSSTGQSANYGYTF
TRBJ2-1,few,TRBV7-6,TRBD2,TGTGCCAGCAGCTTAGGGACTAGCGGGGGTTACAATGAGCAGTTCTTC,CASSLGTSGGYNEQFF
TRBJ1-5,.,TRBV6-5,TRBD1,TGTGCCAGCAGCCGGGACAGGGATCAGCCCCAGCATTTT,CASSRDRDQPQHF
TRBJ1-5,once,TRBV6-6,TRBD1,TGTGCCAGCAGTCAACAGGGGGATAGCAATCAGCCCCAGCATTTT,CASSQQGDSNQPQHF
TRBJ1-5,.,TRBV7-2,.,TGTGCCAGCAGCCTTTACAATCAGCCCCAGCATTTT,CASSLYNQPQHF
TRBJ2-5,.,TRBV10-1,.,TGCGCCAGCAGTGATCGGGCAGGGCAAGAGACCCAGTACTTC,CASSDRAGQETQYF
TRBJ2-7,few,TRBV28,TRBD1,TGTGCCAGCAGAATCCAGGGGGCGTCCGAGCAGTACTTC,CASRIQGASEQYF
TRBJ1-1,.,TRBV7-3,.,TGTGCCAGCAGCTCACTCCAGGGCACGGGAGCTTTCTTT,CASSSLQGTGAFF
TRBJ2-6,.,TRBV18,TRBD1,TGTGCCAGCTCAGCGGGACAGGGTGGCTCTGGGGCCAACGGCCTGACTTTC,CASSAGQGGSGANGLTF
TRBJ1-1,.,TRBV6-1,TRBD1,TGTGCCAGCAGATTACAGGGGGACACTGAAGCTTTCTTT,CASRLQGDTEAFF
TRBJ2-5,.,TRBV9,.,TGTGCCAGCAGCGCCGACTGGCTCGGAACCCAGTACTTC,CASSADWLGTQYF
TRBJ1-4,once,TRBV2,.,TGTGCCAGCATTTCGGACGGGAGTGAAAAACTGTTTTTT,CASISDGSEKLFF
TRBJ2-5,.,TRBV28,TRBD1,TGTGCCAGCAGTTCCCCGTTTACAGGGGATGGGGAGACCCAGTACTTC,CASSSPFTGDGETQYF
TRBJ2-7,once,TRBV28,TRBD1,TGTGCCAGCAGCAGGGGGTTCGGCGAGCAGTACTTC,CASSRGFGEQYF
TRBJ2-1,.,TRBV5-1,TRBD2,TGCGCCAGCAGCCCCCAGACTAGCGGGGATGAGCAGTTCTTC,CASSPQTSGDEQFF
TRBJ2-4,few,TRBV29-1,.,TGCAGCGTTGTCGGGACAACCAAAAACAGTCAGTACTTC,CSVVGTTKNSQYF